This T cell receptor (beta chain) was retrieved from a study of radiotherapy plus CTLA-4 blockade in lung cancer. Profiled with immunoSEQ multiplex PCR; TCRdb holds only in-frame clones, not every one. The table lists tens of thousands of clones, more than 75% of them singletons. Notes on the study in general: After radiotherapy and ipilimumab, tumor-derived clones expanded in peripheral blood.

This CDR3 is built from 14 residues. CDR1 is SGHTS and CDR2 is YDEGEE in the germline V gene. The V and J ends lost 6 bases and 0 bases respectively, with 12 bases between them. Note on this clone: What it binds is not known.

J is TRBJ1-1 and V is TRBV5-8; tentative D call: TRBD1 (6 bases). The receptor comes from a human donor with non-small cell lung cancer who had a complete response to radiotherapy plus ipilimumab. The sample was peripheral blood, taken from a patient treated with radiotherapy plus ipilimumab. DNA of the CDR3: TGTGCCAGCACCCGGGGGCCCGTGAACACTGAAGCTTTCTTT. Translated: CASTRGPVNTEAFF.